This T cell receptor beta chain was identified in a study of beta chain features in type 1 diabetes. Worth noting for this clone: The antigen remains undetermined.

All of the isolated RNA was reverse transcribed, so expressed TCRB transcripts were sequenced. Each sample of naive, central memory or regulatory T cells had, on average, approximately 4 million reads. Clones were sequenced by immunoSEQ multiplex PCR, and TCRdb holds only the in-frame ones, with some missing. Of approximately 170,000 clones listed, around 8% are singletons. CD4+ naive, central memory, regulatory and stem cell-like memory cells were sorted via CD45RO/CCR7/CD25/CD127/CD95/CD27. Study observations and caveats: Moderate but significant shortening of TCRB CDR3s was recorded in all four CD4+ subsets from Type 1 diabetes patients. Compared with healthy donors, patients appeared to share more similar naive, central memory and regulatory TCRB repertoires.

Per germline, CDR1 MNHEY and CDR2 SVGAGI. After removal of 10 bases from V and 12 bases from J, the junction contained 12 bases not matched to a gene. The CDR3 extends over 14 amino acids. The chain has TRBV6-5 and TRBJ2-1; 13 bases fit TRBD2. This TCR was recovered from a woman aged 40-49 years with type 1 diabetes. The sequencing input was central memory CD4+ T cells from blood. For the CDR3, the DNA is TGTGCCACCGAACTAGCGGGAGGGCCAGGTGCGCAGTTCTTC. Translated: CATELAGGPGAQFF.